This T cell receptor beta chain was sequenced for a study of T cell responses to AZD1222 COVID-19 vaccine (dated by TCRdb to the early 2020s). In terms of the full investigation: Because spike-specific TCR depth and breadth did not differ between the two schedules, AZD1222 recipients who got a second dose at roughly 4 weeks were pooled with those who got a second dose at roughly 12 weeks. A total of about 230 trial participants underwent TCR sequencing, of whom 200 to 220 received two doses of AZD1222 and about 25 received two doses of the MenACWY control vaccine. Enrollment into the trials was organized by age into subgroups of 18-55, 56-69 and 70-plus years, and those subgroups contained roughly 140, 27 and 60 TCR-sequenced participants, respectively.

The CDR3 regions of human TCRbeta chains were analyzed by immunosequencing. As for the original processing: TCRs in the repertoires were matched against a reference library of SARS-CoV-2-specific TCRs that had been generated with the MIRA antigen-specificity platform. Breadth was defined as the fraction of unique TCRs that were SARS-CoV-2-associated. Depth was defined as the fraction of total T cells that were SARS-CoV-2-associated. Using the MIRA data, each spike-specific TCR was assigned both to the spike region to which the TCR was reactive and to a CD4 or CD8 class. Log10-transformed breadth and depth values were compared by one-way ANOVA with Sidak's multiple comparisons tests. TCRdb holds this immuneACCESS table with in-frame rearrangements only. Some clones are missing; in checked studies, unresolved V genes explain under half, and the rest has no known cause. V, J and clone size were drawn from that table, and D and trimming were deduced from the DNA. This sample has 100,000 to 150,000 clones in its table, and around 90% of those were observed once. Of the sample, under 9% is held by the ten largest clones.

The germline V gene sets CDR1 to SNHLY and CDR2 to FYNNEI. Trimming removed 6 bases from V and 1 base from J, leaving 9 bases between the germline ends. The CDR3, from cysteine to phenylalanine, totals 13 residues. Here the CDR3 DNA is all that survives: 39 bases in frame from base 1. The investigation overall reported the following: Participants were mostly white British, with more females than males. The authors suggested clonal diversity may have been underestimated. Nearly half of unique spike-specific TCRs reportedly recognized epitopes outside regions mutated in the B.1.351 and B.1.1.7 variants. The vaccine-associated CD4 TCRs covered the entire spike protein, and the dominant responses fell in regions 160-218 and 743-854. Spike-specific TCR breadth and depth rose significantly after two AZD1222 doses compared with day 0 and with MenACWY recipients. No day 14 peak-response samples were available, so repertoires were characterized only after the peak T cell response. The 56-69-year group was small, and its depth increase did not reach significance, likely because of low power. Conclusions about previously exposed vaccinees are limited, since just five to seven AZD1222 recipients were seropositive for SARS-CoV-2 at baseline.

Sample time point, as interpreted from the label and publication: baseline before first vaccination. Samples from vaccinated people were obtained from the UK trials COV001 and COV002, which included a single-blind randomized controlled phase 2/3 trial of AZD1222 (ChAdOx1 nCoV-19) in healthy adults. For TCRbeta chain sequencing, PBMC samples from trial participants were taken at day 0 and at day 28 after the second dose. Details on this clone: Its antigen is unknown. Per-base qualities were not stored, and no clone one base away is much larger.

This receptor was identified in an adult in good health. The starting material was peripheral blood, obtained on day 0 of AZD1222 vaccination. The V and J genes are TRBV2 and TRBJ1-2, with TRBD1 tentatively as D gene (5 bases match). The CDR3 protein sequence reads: CASSSRDNYGYTF. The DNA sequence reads TGTGCCAGCAGCAGCAGGGATAACTATGGCTACACCTTC.